Below, 15 T cell receptor beta chains from the same sample are listed, as sequenced in a study of T cell responses to AZD1222 COVID-19 vaccine (dated by TCRdb to the early 2020s). Receptors were amplified or captured by the immunoSEQ multiplex PCR assay. The source is immuneACCESS, and TCRdb retained only in-frame sequences with V and J called. Part of the clones is not carried over; for the studies checked, unresolved V genes explain less than half of this, and the remainder is unexplained. The sample yields 75,000 to 85,000 clones; under 95% were counted once. Together, the top ten hold 3.5% to 5% of the sample. The time point label corresponds to: baseline before first vaccination. Material: peripheral blood, obtained on day 0 of AZD1222 vaccination. Receptors were obtained from an adult in good health.

This chain connects TRBV4-1 to TRBJ2-3; D is possibly TRBD2 (5 bases). The CDR3 contains 14 residues. Germline assignment: CDR1 MGHRA and CDR2 YSYEKL. V gave up 1 base and J gave up 3 bases, with 8 bases separating them. The CDR3 loop is CASSQGRGTDTQYF. Written as DNA, the CDR3 is TGCGCCAGCAGCCAAGGACGGGGAACAGATACGCAGTATTTT.

The J gene is TRBJ1-2, the V gene TRBV5-1; the D is unclear. This CDR3 is built from 13 residues. Trimming stripped 4 bases from V and 4 bases from J, with 11 bases between. The germline CDR1 and CDR2 sequences are SGHRS and YFSETQ. The CDR3 loop is CASSPGLIYGYTF. CDR3 sequence (DNA): TGCGCCAGCAGCCCAGGACTAATCTATGGCTACACCTTC.

This clone was counted only a few times. The chain has TRBV6-5 and TRBJ2-7; 9 bases map to TRBD1. Germline CDR1 reads MNHEY; CDR2 reads SVGAGI. V lost 6 bases and J lost 7; bases outside the gene matches: 4. The length of the CDR3 is 12 residues. The CDR3 nucleotides are TGTGCCAGCAGGGACAGGGGACGAGAGCAGTACTTC. Translated: CASRDRGREQYF.

V usage is TRBV19 and J usage is TRBJ1-3; the D is unclear. The CDR3 is 14 amino acids. Germline loops: CDR1 LNHDA, CDR2 SQIVND (reference sequence). V lost 0 bases and J lost 4, with 7 bases in between. This CDR3 is CASSIDPQGNTIYF. For the CDR3, the DNA is TGTGCCAGTAGTATAGATCCTCAGGGAAACACCATATATTTT. Full variable domain (outside the CDR3, taken from reference TRBV19 and TRBJ1-3): DGGITQSPKYLFRKEGQNVTLSCEQNLNHDAMYWYRQDPGQGLRLIYYSQIVNDFQKGDIAEGYSVSREKKESFPLTVTSAQKNPTAFYLCASSIDPQGNTIYFGEGSWLTVV.

V is TRBV27 and J is TRBJ1-4; the D is unclear. Germline CDR1 reads MNHEY; CDR2 reads SMNVEV (reference sequence). V lost 3 bases, J lost 0 bases, and 8 bases lay in between. The CDR3 contains 15 residues. The CDR3 sequence: CASSLAATTNEKLFF. CDR3 in DNA: TGTGCCAGCAGTTTGGCGGCAACAACTAATGAAAAACTGTTTTTT.

J is TRBJ1-6 and V is TRBV10-3, with D possibly matching TRBD1 (5 bases). CDR3 length equals 14 residues. The V end was cut by 10 bases, the J end by 6 bases, with 16 bases between. In germline, CDR1 is ENHRY, CDR2 SYGVKD. CDR3 coding DNA: TGTGCCACGTCTCAAACAGGAGCTAATTCACCCCTCCACTTT. It codes for CATSQTGANSPLHF.

In its sample, this clone was seen once. The J gene is TRBJ2-1, the V gene TRBV11-3; 10 bases are shared with TRBD2. This CDR3 is 18 amino acids long. The V and J ends lost 0 bases and 3 bases, in that order; junction bases with no gene match: 8. Germline V CDR1 and CDR2: SGHNT, YENEEA. This CDR3 is CASSLDFGGTSDYNEQFF. The CDR3 nucleotides are TGTGCCAGCAGCTTAGATTTCGGCGGGACTAGCGACTACAATGAGCAGTTCTTC.

The chain uses TRBV30 and TRBJ1-2; D is possibly TRBD1 (5 bases). The CDR3 sequence is 13 residues long. Trimming shortened V by 5 bases and J by 2 bases, and 12 bases separated the two germline ends. Looked up from germline, CDR1 is GTSNPN and CDR2 is SVGIG (reference sequence). CDR3 sequence (DNA): TGTGCCTGGTATTTGGGACTCAACTATGGCTACACCTTC. Translated, it gives CAWYLGLNYGYTF.

The gene calls are TRBV19 and TRBJ1-2; D is unresolved. Trimming cost V 7 bases and J 4 bases, with 13 bases left between them. CDR1 is LNHDA and CDR2 is SQIVND in the germline V gene (reference sequence). The CDR3 runs to 13 residues. CDR3 DNA sequence: TGTGCCAGTACCGAAAGGGTAGCCTATGGCTACACCTTC. Its translation: CASTERVAYGYTF.

This rearrangement joins TRBV12-3 or TRBV12-4 to TRBJ1-3; possible D gene TRBD1, 6 bases. The CDR3 contains 13 residues. V was clipped by 6 bases and J by 1 base, with 7 bases between them. CDR3 loop: CASSRGSGNTIYF. The CDR3 nucleotides read TGTGCCAGCAGCAGGGGTTCTGGAAACACCATATATTTT.

This sequence joins TRBV19 and TRBJ2-1; 9 nucleotides agree with TRBD1. CDR3 length: 16 residues. Per germline, CDR1 LNHDA and CDR2 SQIVND (reference sequence). Trimming at V came to 6 bases and at J to 7 bases, leaving 13 bases not matched to a gene. CDR3 DNA: TGTGCCAGTAGCACCCCGGGACAGGGCAAAGGGAATGAGCAGTTCTTC. Protein: CASSTPGQGKGNEQFF. Drawing the rest from reference TRBV19 and TRBJ2-1, the complete variable domain is DGGITQSPKYLFRKEGQNVTLSCEQNLNHDAMYWYRQDPGQGLRLIYYSQIVNDFQKGDIAEGYSVSREKKESFPLTVTSAQKNPTAFYLCASSTPGQGKGNEQFFGPGTRLTVL.

This chain's CDR3 is CASSITPGTSGRPHEQYF. The CDR3 DNA reads TGTGCCAGTAGTATCACCCCAGGGACTAGCGGGAGGCCCCACGAGCAGTACTTC. The V gene is TRBV19, the J gene TRBJ2-7; TRBD2 aligns across 15 bases. Germline CDR1 is LNHDA and CDR2 is SQIVND (reference sequence). With 3 bases clipped from V and 5 bases from J, the junction kept 11 bases outside the gene matches. The CDR3 sequence is 18 residues long. Combining the CDR3 with reference TRBV19 and TRBJ2-7 gives the whole variable domain DGGITQSPKYLFRKEGQNVTLSCEQNLNHDAMYWYRQDPGQGLRLIYYSQIVNDFQKGDIAEGYSVSREKKESFPLTVTSAQKNPTAFYLCASSITPGTSGRPHEQYFGPGTRLTVT.

The chain joins TRBV11-3 to TRBJ2-1, with no clear D. CDR3 size: 14 residues. Trimming left V 4 bases short and J 2 bases short, with 9 bases between. Germline loops: CDR1 SGHNT, CDR2 YENEEA. The CDR3 nucleotides are TGTGCCAGCAGCTCCGACTCCACCTACAATGAGCAGTTCTTC. Translated, it gives CASSSDSTYNEQFF.

CDR3 coding DNA: TGTGCCAGCAGCTTAGTAACCCCGGGACAGGGGGGTTCCTACGAGCAGTACTTC. It is translated as CASSLVTPGQGGSYEQYF. The J gene is TRBJ2-7, the V gene TRBV11-2, with 11 bases fitting TRBD1. CDR1 SGHAT and CDR2 FQNNGV come from the germline V gene. The length of the CDR3 is 18 residues. With V trimmed by 1 base and J by 1 base, 9 bases remained unmatched.

The rearrangement joins TRBV29-1 to TRBJ1-2, with D unclear. Between the trimmed V and J ends, which lost 4 bases and 0 bases, there was a span of 9 bases. Germline-derived CDR1 and CDR2 are SQVTM and ANQGSEA. The CDR3 runs to 13 residues. CDR3 amino acids: CSVGELANYGYTF. CDR3 nucleotides: TGCAGCGTTGGTGAATTAGCTAACTATGGCTACACCTTC.